A selection of T cell receptor beta chains follows, all from one sample in a study of blood T cell repertoires in COVID-19. Repertoires were generated with immunoSEQ multiplex PCR, while TCRdb's copy carries only in-frame clones and drops some. Among some 64,000 clones listed, approximately 70% were seen once. The sample comprised PBMCs or T cells enriched from blood (not recorded which). The receptors derive from a woman aged 60 to 75 who had been exposed to COVID-19. The CDR3 runs from the conserved cysteine through the conserved F or W. A D gene is named only where the DNA matches it firmly. Clone size is stated in some rows and not others, as once, few, many or a class when expanded.

j_call v_call clone_size d_call cdr3_nt cdr3_aa
TRBJ1-4 TRBV5-1 NA NA TGCGCCAGCAGCCCGGGTGGGGGCGAGAATGAAAAACTGTTTTTT CASSPGGGENEKLFF
TRBJ1-2 TRBV5-1 NA NA TGCGCCAGCAGCTTTCAGAACATGGGCGCTAACTATGGCTACACCTTC CASSFQNMGANYGYTF
TRBJ2-1 TRBV6-2/TRBV6-3 NA TRBD2 TGTGCCAGCAGCCCTGACGTAGCGGGGTCCTACAATGAGCAGTTCTTC CASSPDVAGSYNEQFF
TRBJ1-2 TRBV6-5 NA TRBD1 TGTGCCAGCAGTTCCCCGGGACAGGCTTACGGCTACACCTTC CASSSPGQAYGYTF
TRBJ1-5 TRBV18 NA TRBD1 TGTGCCAGCTCACTACGACAGGGGAGCAATCAGCCCCAGCATTTT CASSLRQGSNQPQHF
TRBJ2-7 TRBV28 NA NA TGTGCCAGCAGTTGGGACACGGAGTACTACGAGCAGTACTTC CASSWDTEYYEQYF
TRBJ2-3 TRBV2 NA NA TGTGCCAGCAGTATTGGCGGGAATACAGATACGCAGTATTTT CASSIGGNTDTQYF
TRBJ2-7 TRBV2 NA NA TGTGCCAGCAGTGAAGAGTTCGGGTACGAGCAGTACTTC CASSEEFGYEQYF
TRBJ1-6 TRBV29-1 NA NA TGCAGCGTTACGACAGGATGGGATTCACCCCTCCACTTT CSVTTGWDSPLHF
TRBJ1-1 TRBV7-9 few TRBD1 TGTGCCAGCAGCTTCCCCATGACAGGGAGTGAAGCTTTCTTT CASSFPMTGSEAFF
TRBJ2-2 TRBV11-2 NA TRBD2 TGTGCCAGCAGAGGACTAGCGGGAACCGGGGAGCTGTTTTTT CASRGLAGTGELFF
TRBJ1-2 TRBV12-3/TRBV12-4 NA NA TGTGCCAGCAGCCGAACAGGGATCGGCTACACCTTC CASSRTGIGYTF
TRBJ2-5 TRBV18 NA NA TGTGCCAGCTCATCGCGGGGCGGAGAGACCCAGTACTTC CASSSRGGETQYF
TRBJ2-7 TRBV19 NA NA TGTGCCAGCACTGGGACTGCTAGCTCCTACGAGCAGTACTTC CASTGTASSYEQYF
TRBJ1-6 TRBV25-1 NA NA TGTGCCAGCAGCACCGGGACATCCAATTCACCCCTCCACTTT CASSTGTSNSPLHF
TRBJ2-2 TRBV14 NA TRBD1 TGTGCCAGCAGACTCCGGGACAGGGGTAAAGCGAACACCGGGGAGCTGTTTTTT CASRLRDRGKANTGELFF
TRBJ2-7 TRBV18 once TRBD2 TGTGCCAGCTCACTTCAGGGACTAGCGGGAGGGTACGAGCAGTACTTC CASSLQGLAGGYEQYF
TRBJ2-3 TRBV24-1 once TRBD2 TGTGCCACCAGTGACCTACTAGCGACCGGGACAGATACGCAGTATTTT CATSDLLATGTDTQYF
TRBJ2-6 TRBV28 NA NA TGTGCCAGCAGTCTTATTCGCTCTGGGGCCAACGTCCTGACTTTC CASSLIRSGANVLTF
TRBJ2-5 TRBV7-2 NA TRBD1 TGTGCCAGCAGCTTAGGCGGGAAAGGGACAGGCGGGACCCAGTACTTC CASSLGGKGTGGTQYF
TRBJ2-7 TRBV7-2 NA TRBD2 TGTGCCAGCAGGCGGACTAGCGACTCCTACGAGCAGTACTTC CASRRTSDSYEQYF